This TCR beta chain comes out of a study of cytomegalovirus exposure and HLA in healthy donors. Findings and caveats of the study: Whilst most TCR sequences proved rare, a subset of public TCRs occurred across many donors. Cytomegalovirus-associated TCR beta chains were listed, numbering 164. Reportedly, cytomegalovirus status was diagnosed with high sensitivity and specificity.

From the roughly 110-subject validation cohort, which was separate from the roughly 680-subject first cohort, the donors were drawn. Sequencing used immunoSEQ multiplex PCR; TCRdb keeps in-frame clones, though not all of them. This sample has fewer than 200,000 clones, with about 85% found just once. Comments on this clone: Its antigen is not identified.

After removal of 2 bases from V and 10 bases from J, the junction contained 10 bases not matched to a gene. Germline V gives CDR1 MNHEY, CDR2 SVGAGI. The length of the CDR3 is 16 residues. The sequenced sample consisted of PBMCs. The chain uses TRBV6-5 and TRBJ1-6; the match to TRBD1 covers 8 bases. This receptor was obtained from a young man in good health and CMV-seropositive. CDR3 sequence: CASSYVGQGFGSPLHF. The DNA for the CDR3 is TGTGCCAGCAGTTACGTCGGACAGGGCTTCGGGTCACCCCTCCACTTT.